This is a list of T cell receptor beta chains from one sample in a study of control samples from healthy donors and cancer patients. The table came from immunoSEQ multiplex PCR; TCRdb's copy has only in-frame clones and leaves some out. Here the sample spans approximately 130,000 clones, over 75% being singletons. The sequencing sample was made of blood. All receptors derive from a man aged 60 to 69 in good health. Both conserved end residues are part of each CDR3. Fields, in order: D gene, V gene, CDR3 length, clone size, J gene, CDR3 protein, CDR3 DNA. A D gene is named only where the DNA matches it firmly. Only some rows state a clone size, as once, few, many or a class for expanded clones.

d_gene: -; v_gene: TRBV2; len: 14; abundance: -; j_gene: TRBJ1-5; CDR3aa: CASSAPQGNQPQHF; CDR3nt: TGTGCCAGCAGTGCACCACAGGGTAATCAGCCCCAGCATTTT
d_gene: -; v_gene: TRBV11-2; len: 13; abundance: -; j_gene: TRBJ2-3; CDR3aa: CASRGQSTDTQYF; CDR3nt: TGTGCCAGCAGAGGACAAAGCACAGATACGCAGTATTTT
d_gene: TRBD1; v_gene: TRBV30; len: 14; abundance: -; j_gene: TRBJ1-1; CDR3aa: CAWSVNRGNTEAFF; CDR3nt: TGTGCCTGGAGTGTAAACAGGGGGAATACTGAAGCTTTCTTT
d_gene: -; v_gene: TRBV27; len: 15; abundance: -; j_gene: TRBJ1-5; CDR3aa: CASSREASPNQPQHF; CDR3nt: TGTGCCAGCAGTCGGGAAGCCTCTCCCAATCAGCCCCAGCATTTT
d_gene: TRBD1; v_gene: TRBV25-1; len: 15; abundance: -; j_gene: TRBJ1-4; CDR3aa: CASSQAGTGDEKLFF; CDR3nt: TGTGCCAGCAGCCAAGCCGGGACAGGGGACGAAAAACTGTTTTTT
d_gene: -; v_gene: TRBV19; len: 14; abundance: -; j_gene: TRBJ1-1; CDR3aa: CASSPRTANTEAFF; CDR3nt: TGTGCCAGTAGTCCCAGGACAGCGAACACTGAAGCTTTCTTT
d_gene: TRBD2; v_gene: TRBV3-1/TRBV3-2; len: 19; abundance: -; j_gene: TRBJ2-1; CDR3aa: CASSRSTPDLAGPYNEQFF; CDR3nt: TGTGCCAGCAGCAGATCCACCCCGGATCTAGCGGGCCCTTACAATGAGCAGTTCTTC
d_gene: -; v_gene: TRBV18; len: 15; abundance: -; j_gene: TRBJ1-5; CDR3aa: CASSPGPEGSQPQHF; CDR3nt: TGTGCCAGCTCACCGGGCCCCGAGGGGAGTCAGCCCCAGCATTTT
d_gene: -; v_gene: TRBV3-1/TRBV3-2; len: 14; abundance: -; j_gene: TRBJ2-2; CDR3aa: CASSQPMDTGELFF; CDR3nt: TGTGCCAGCAGCCAACCCATGGACACCGGGGAGCTGTTTTTT
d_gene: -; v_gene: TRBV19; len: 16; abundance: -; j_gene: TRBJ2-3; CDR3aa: CASSILRGLGTDTQYF; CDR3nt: TGTGCCAGTAGTATCCTCAGGGGTTTAGGCACAGATACGCAGTATTTT
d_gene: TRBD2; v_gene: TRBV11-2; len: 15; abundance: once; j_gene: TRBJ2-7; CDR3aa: CASSWSASGGYEQYF; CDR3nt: TGTGCCAGCAGCTGGAGTGCGAGCGGGGGCTACGAGCAGTACTTC
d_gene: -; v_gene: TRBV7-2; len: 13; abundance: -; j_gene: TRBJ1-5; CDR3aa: CASSFGPPEPQHF; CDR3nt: TGTGCCAGCAGCTTCGGGCCACCCGAGCCCCAGCATTTT
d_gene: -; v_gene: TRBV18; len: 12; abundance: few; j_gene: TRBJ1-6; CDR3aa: CASSYYNSPLHF; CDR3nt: TGTGCCAGCTCATACTATAATTCACCCCTCCACTTT
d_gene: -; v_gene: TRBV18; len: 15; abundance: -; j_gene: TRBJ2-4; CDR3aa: CASSPDTLAKNIQYF; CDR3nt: TGTGCCAGCTCACCAGACACATTAGCCAAAAACATTCAGTACTTC
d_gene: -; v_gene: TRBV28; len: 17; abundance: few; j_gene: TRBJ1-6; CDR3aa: CASSFEVSSSYNSPLHF; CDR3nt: TGTGCCAGCAGTTTCGAAGTTTCGAGCTCCTATAATTCACCCCTCCACTTT
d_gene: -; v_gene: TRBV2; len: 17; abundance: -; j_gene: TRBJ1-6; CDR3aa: CASSDRLGRLYNSPLHF; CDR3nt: TGTGCCAGCAGTGATAGGCTCGGCAGACTTTATAATTCACCCCTCCACTTT
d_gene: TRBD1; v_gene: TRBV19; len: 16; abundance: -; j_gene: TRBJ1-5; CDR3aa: CASSWAPGQNNQPQHF; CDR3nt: TGTGCCAGTAGTTGGGCCCCGGGACAGAATAATCAGCCCCAGCATTTT
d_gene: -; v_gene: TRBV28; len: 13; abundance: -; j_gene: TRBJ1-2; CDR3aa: CATLVVANYGYTF; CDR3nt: TGTGCCACCCTGGTGGTTGCTAACTATGGCTACACCTTC
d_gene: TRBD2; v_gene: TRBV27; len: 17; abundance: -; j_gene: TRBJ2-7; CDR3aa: CASSLSLTGGTSYEQYF; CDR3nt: TGTGCCAGCAGTTTATCGCTGACGGGGGGTACCTCCTACGAGCAGTACTTC
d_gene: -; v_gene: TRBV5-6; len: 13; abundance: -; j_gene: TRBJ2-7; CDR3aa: CASSLLGGLEQYF; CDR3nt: TGTGCCAGCAGCTTGTTAGGGGGGCTCGAGCAGTACTTC
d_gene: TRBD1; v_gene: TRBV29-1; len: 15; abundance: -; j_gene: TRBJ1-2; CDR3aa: CSVEEQGGANYGYTF; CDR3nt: TGCAGCGTTGAAGAGCAGGGGGGAGCTAACTATGGCTACACCTTC
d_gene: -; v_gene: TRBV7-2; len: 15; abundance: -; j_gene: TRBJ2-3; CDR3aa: CASRPPILGTDTQYF; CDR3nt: TGTGCCAGCAGACCCCCTATACTAGGCACAGATACGCAGTATTTT
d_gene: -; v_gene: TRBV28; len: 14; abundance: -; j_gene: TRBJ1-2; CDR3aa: CASSSGAPSGGYTF; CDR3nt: TGTGCCAGCAGTTCTGGGGCCCCATCAGGTGGCTACACCTTC
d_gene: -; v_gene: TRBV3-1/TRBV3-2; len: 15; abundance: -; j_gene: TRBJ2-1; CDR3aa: CASSQGPFPYNEQFF; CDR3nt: TGTGCCAGCAGCCAAGGTCCTTTCCCCTACAATGAGCAGTTCTTC
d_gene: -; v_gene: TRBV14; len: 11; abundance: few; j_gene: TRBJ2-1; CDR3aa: CASSLGRQQFF; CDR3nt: TGTGCCAGCAGCCTGGGACGCCAGCAGTTCTTC
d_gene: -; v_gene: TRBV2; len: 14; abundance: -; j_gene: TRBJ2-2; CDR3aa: CASSMLGRTGELFF; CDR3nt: TGTGCCAGCAGCATGCTCGGGCGCACCGGGGAGCTGTTTTTT
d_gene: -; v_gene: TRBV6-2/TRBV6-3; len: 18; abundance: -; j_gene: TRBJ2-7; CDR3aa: CASSYRLERLVSSYEQYF; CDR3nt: TGTGCCAGCAGTTATCGGTTGGAACGTTTGGTGAGCTCCTACGAGCAGTACTTC
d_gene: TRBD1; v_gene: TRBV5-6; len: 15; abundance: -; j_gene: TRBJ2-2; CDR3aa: CASSRGTGPTGELFF; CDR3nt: TGTGCCAGCAGCCGTGGGACAGGGCCCACCGGGGAGCTGTTTTTT
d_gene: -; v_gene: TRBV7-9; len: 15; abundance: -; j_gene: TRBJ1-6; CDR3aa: CASSLEAPYNSPLHF; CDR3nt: TGTGCCAGCAGCTTAGAGGCCCCCTATAATTCACCCCTCCACTTT
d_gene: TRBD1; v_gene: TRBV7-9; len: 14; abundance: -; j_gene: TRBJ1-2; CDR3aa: CASSSYGTGQGYTF; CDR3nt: TGTGCCAGCAGCTCGTATGGGACAGGGCAAGGCTACACCTTC
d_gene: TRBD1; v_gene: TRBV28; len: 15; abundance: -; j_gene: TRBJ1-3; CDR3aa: CASSVTGSSKGTIYF; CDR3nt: TGTGCCAGCAGTGTGACAGGGTCCTCGAAAGGGACCATATATTTT
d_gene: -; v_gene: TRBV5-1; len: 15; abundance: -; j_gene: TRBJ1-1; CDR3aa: CASSLRGQINTEAFF; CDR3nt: TGCGCCAGCAGCTTGCGCGGACAGATCAACACTGAAGCTTTCTTT
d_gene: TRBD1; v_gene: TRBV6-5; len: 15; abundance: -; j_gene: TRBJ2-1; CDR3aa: CASSPGTGIWGEQFF; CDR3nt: TGTGCCAGCAGTCCCGGGACAGGGATATGGGGGGAGCAGTTCTTC
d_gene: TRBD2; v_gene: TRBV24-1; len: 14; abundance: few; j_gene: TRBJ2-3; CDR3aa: CATRTSSSTDTQYF; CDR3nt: TGTGCCACCAGGACTAGCTCCAGCACAGATACGCAGTATTTT
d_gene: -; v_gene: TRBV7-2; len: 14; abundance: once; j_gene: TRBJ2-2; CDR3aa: CASSLRSPSGELFF; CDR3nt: TGTGCCAGCAGCTTAAGAAGTCCCAGCGGGGAGCTGTTTTTT
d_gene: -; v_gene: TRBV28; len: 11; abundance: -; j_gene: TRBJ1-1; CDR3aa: CASNRAAEAFF; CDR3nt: TGTGCCAGCAACCGGGCCGCTGAAGCTTTCTTT
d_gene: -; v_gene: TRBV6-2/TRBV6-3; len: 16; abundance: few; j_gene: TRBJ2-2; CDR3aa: CASSSSSQGWTGELFF; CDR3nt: TGTGCCAGCAGTTCCTCTTCGCAGGGATGGACCGGGGAGCTGTTTTTT
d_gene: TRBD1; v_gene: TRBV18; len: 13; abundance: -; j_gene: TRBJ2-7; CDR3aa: CASSPGQGIEQYF; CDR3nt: TGTGCCAGCTCACCGGGACAGGGTATTGAGCAGTACTTC
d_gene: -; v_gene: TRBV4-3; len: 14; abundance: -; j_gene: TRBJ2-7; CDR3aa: CASSRDYSPREQYF; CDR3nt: TGCGCCAGCAGCCGTGACTACAGCCCCCGGGAGCAGTACTTC
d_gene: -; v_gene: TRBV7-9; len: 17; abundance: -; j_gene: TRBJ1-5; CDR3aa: CASSLASTLGSNQPQHF; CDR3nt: TGTGCCAGCAGCTTAGCGTCAACTCTAGGGTCTAATCAGCCCCAGCATTTT